These 21 T cell receptor beta chains originate from one sample sequenced in a study of blood T cell repertoires in COVID-19. Sequenced by immunoSEQ multiplex PCR; TCRdb stores in-frame clones only, minus some. Of about 110,000 clones in the sample, 70% to 75% are singletons; the top ten hold roughly 0.9%. The material sequenced was peripheral blood. All receptors come from a human donor with acute or convalescent COVID-19. The donor label of this sample is uncertain.

The J gene is TRBJ2-7, the V gene TRBV5-1, with 8 bases matching TRBD2. The length of the CDR3 is 14 residues. The germline V gene has CDR1 SGHRS and CDR2 YFSETQ. The CDR3 spells CASSTGGGSHEQYV. The CDR3 region has the DNA TGCGCCAGCAGCACCGGGGGGGGCTCCCACGAGCAGTACGTC.

The rearrangement joins TRBV2 to TRBJ2-2; a weak D match, TRBD2 (7 bases). The V and J ends lost 6 bases and 6 bases respectively, with 17 bases between them. The germline CDR1 and CDR2 sequences are SNHLY and FYNNEI. The CDR3 has 15 amino acids. CDR3 loop: CASSPLGGLAGELFF. The CDR3 DNA follows: TGTGCCAGCAGCCCATTGGGGGGGCTGGCCGGGGAGCTGTTTTTT.

The rearrangement joins TRBV18 to TRBJ1-1, with 8 positions matching TRBD1. Germline trimming cut 3 bases from V and 6 bases from J; bases unmatched to any gene: 12. Germline loops: CDR1 KGHSH, CDR2 LQKENI. This CDR3 is 16 amino acids long. The CDR3 region is CASSPAFGQGAPEAFF. In nucleotides, the CDR3 is TGTGCCAGCTCACCCGCCTTTGGACAGGGCGCGCCTGAAGCTTTCTTT.

The CDR3 reads CASSDRTAKSEKLFF. DNA for the CDR3: TGTGCCAGCAGTGATAGGACAGCTAAGTCGGAAAAACTGTTTTTT. The chain joins TRBV2 to TRBJ1-4, with a tentative D call TRBD1 (6 bases). V was cut by 3 bases and J by 8 bases, with 16 bases left in between. CDR3 length: 15 residues. Germline assignment: CDR1 SNHLY and CDR2 FYNNEI. The full variable domain, rest sourced from reference TRBV2 and TRBJ1-4, is EPEVTQTPSHQVTQMGQEVILRCVPISNHLYFYWYRQILGQKVEFLVSFYNNEISEKSEIFDDQFSVERPDGSNFTLKIRSTKLEDSAMYFCASSDRTAKSEKLFFGSGTQLSVL.

This clone was picked up a small number of times. V gene TRBV5-1 combines with J gene TRBJ2-3; 8 nucleotides agree with TRBD2. There are 16 residues in the CDR3. Trimming cost V 0 bases and J 2 bases; bases outside gene matches: 5. Germline CDR1 reads SGHRS; CDR2 reads YFSETQ. The CDR3 sequence is CASSLAAGGNTDTQYF. The CDR3 region has the DNA TGCGCCAGCAGCTTGGCGGCGGGGGGTAACACAGATACGCAGTATTTT.

The rearrangement links TRBV28 to TRBJ1-5; a possible D gene is TRBD1 (6 bases). There are 13 residues in the CDR3. The V gene's germline CDR1 is MDHEN and CDR2 SYDVKM. Trimming shortened V by 8 bases and J by 2 bases, and 10 bases separated the two germline ends. The CDR3 DNA reads as TGTGCCAGCGGTCGACAGGGCAATCAGCCCCAGCATTTT. This translates into CASGRQGNQPQHF. Supplemented by reference TRBV28 and TRBJ1-5, the full variable domain reads DVKVTQSSRYLVKRTGEKVFLECVQDMDHENMFWYRQDPGLGLRLIYFSYDVKMKEKGDIPEGYSVSREKKERFSLILESASTNQTSMYLCASGRQGNQPQHFGDGTRLSIL.

In DNA, the CDR3 is TGTGCCAGCAGCTTATGGGGAGAAGATGAAGCTTTCTTT. It codes for CASSLWGEDEAFF. This rearrangement joins TRBV11-2 to TRBJ1-1, with no clear D. Germline CDR1 is SGHAT and CDR2 is FQNNGV. CDR3 length: 13 amino acids. Trimming cost V 2 bases and J 7 bases, with 11 bases left between them.

The chain links TRBV30 to TRBJ2-2; tentatively, D is TRBD2 (5 bases). The CDR3 is 14 amino acids. The V gene's germline CDR1 is GTSNPN and CDR2 SVGIG (reference sequence). Trimming shortened V by 4 bases and J by 5 bases, and 14 bases separated the two germline ends. The CDR3 is CAWNFVRGTGELFF. The CDR3 DNA reads TGTGCCTGGAATTTTGTCCGAGGGACCGGGGAGCTGTTTTTT.

The chain joins TRBV5-5 to TRBJ1-2; 8 bases fit TRBD1. The junction had 8 bases not matched to a gene; V was cut back by 0 bases and J by 4 bases. This CDR3 comprises 16 residues. Germline V gene data show CDR1 as SGHKS and CDR2 as YYEKEE (reference sequence). In DNA form, the CDR3 reads TGTGCCAGCAGCTTGGTGGGGACAGGCGCCCTCTATGGCTACACCTTC. It specifies CASSLVGTGALYGYTF.

The chain joins TRBV10-3 to TRBJ1-1; a possible D gene is TRBD1 (5 bases). The CDR3 is made up of 14 amino acids. The germline V gene has CDR1 ENHRY and CDR2 SYGVKD. Trimming shortened V by 6 bases and J by 0 bases, and 11 bases separated the two germline ends. The CDR3 nucleotides read TGTGCCATCAGCGATACGACAGTGAACACTGAAGCTTTCTTT. Protein sequence: CAISDTTVNTEAFF.

The V call is TRBV5-1, the J call TRBJ1-5; TRBD1 is a possible D gene (5 bases). V lost 2 bases and J lost 3, with 12 bases in between. CDR1 is SGHRS and CDR2 is YFSETQ in the germline V gene. The length of the CDR3 is 15 residues. The CDR3 here is CASSFSGGNNQPQHF. CDR3 coding DNA: TGCGCCAGCAGCTTTTCGGGGGGGAACAATCAGCCCCAGCATTTT. Supplemented by reference TRBV5-1 and TRBJ1-5, the full variable domain reads KAGVTQTPRYLIKTRGQQVTLSCSPISGHRSVSWYQQTPGQGLQFLFEYFSETQRNKGNFPGRFSGRQFSNSRSEMNVSTLELGDSALYLCASSFSGGNNQPQHFGDGTRLSIL.

The chain joins TRBV27 to TRBJ2-6, with TRBD1 identical over 8 bases. V was clipped by 8 bases and J by 3 bases; unmatched bases: 9. Germline CDR1 and CDR2: MNHEY and SMNVEV (reference sequence). This CDR3 has 16 amino acids. The CDR3 protein is CASGTGSVVGANVLTF. CDR3 DNA sequence: TGTGCCAGCGGGACAGGCTCGGTGGTTGGGGCCAACGTCCTGACTTTC.

The V gene is TRBV24-1, the J gene TRBJ2-2; TRBD2 matches at 9 bases. The CDR3 is 17 amino acids. V shed 9 bases, J shed 3 bases, and the junction held 13 bases outside the gene matches. In germline, CDR1 is KGHDR, CDR2 SFDVKD. CDR3 sequence: CATGRQAGGKHTGELFF. DNA for the CDR3: TGTGCCACCGGCCGCCAAGCGGGGGGAAAGCACACCGGGGAGCTGTTTTTT.

Of note for this clone: The germline gene is not matched at one end of the junction; a read error may be the cause. The chain carries TRBV5-1 and TRBJ2-7, with 12 bases that match TRBD2. The CDR3 sequence is 16 residues long. The germline V gene has CDR1 SGHRS and CDR2 YFSETQ. The CDR3 here is CASRPLAGGMVGEQYF. CDR3 sequence (DNA): TGCGCTAGCAGGCCGCTAGCGGGGGGGATGGTGGGCGAGCAGTACTTC.

The genes are TRBV25-1 and TRBJ2-7; no definite D call. Germline CDR1 is MGHDK and CDR2 is SYGVNS. This CDR3 contains 14 residues. Trimming left V 2 bases short and J 4 bases short, with 12 bases between. CDR3 coding DNA: TGTGCCAGCAGTGAAGATCGCGCCCCGTACGAGCAGTACGTC. This encodes CASSEDRAPYEQYV.

The chain carries TRBV6-5 and TRBJ1-2, with D perhaps TRBD1 (5 bases). Germline loops: CDR1 MNHEY, CDR2 SVGAGI. Between the trimmed V and J ends, which lost 2 bases and 8 bases, there was a span of 12 bases. The length of the CDR3 is 13 residues. The CDR3 sequence: CASSYGTGQGYTF. Written as DNA, the CDR3 is TGTGCCAGCAGTTACGGTACAGGTCAAGGCTACACCTTC.

The chain employs TRBV2 and TRBJ2-7, with unresolved D. Trimming took 4 bases from V and 5 from J, leaving 9 bases between them. From germline, CDR1 is SNHLY and CDR2 FYNNEI. The CDR3 runs to 12 residues. Written as DNA, the CDR3 is TGTGCCAGCAGTGGCGGCTGGGACGAGCAGTACGTC. Its protein product is CASSGGWDEQYV.

The rearrangement joins TRBV19 to TRBJ1-2; D might be TRBD1 (6 bases). The CDR3 consists of 19 residues. Deletions cut 3 bases from V and 2 bases from J, with 25 bases between. Per the germline V gene, CDR1 is LNHDA and CDR2 is SQIVND (reference sequence). The CDR3 region is CASSMTGFGRDTSNYGYTF. DNA of the CDR3: TGTGCCAGTAGTATGACTGGATTCGGCCGGGACACCTCAAACTATGGCTACACCTTC.

The V call is TRBV15, the J call TRBJ2-2, with 7 positions matching TRBD1. Germline loops: CDR1 LNHNV, CDR2 YYDKDF (reference sequence). Trimming removed 3 bases from V and 2 bases from J; junction bases left unmatched: 3. The CDR3 spans 15 residues. The CDR3 DNA sequence: TGTGCCACCAGCAGTCGACAGGGTAACACCGGGGAGCTGTTTTTT. Protein product: CATSSRQGNTGELFF.

The rearrangement joins TRBV6-1 to TRBJ1-5; a possible D gene is TRBD1 (5 bases). The germline V gene encodes CDR1 MNHNS and CDR2 SASEGT. V lost 2 bases, J lost 7 bases, and 15 bases lay in between. The CDR3 is made up of 15 amino acids. CDR3 in amino acids: CASSEWVGLNQPQHF. The CDR3 DNA follows: TGTGCCAGCAGTGAATGGGTGGGGCTTAACCAGCCCCAGCATTTT.

This chain connects TRBV4-1 to TRBJ2-6, with 8 nucleotides matching TRBD1. CDR1 and CDR2 from the germline V gene are MGHRA and YSYEKL. CDR3 length: 18 amino acids. After removal of 1 base from V and 0 bases from J, the junction contained 5 bases not matched to a gene. The DNA of the CDR3 is TGCGCCAGCAGCCAAGCAGGACAGGGAAGCTCTGGGGCCAACGTCCTGACTTTC. Protein product: CASSQAGQGSSGANVLTF.